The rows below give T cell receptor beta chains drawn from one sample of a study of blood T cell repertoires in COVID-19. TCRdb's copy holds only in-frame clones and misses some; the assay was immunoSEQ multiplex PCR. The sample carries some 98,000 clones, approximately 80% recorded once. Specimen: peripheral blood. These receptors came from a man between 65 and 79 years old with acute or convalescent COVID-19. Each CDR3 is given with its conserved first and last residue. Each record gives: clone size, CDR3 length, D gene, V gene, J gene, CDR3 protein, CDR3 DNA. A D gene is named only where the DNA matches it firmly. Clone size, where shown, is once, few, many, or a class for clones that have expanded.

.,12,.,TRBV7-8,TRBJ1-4,CASSLRGEKLFF,TGTGCCAGCAGCTTACGCGGGGAAAAACTGTTTTTT
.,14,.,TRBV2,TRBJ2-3,CASRAGPNTDTQYF,TGTGCCAGCAGGGCGGGACCCAACACAGATACGCAGTATTTT
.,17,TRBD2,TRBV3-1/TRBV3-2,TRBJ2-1,CASRRQLAGESGNEQFF,TGTGCCAGCAGGCGACAACTAGCGGGAGAGAGTGGCAATGAGCAGTTCTTC
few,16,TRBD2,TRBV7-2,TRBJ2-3,CASSLRTSGSEHTQYF,TGTGCCAGCAGCTTGAGGACTAGCGGGAGCGAGCATACGCAGTATTTT
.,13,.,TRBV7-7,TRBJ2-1,CASSPTGYNEQFF,TGTGCTAGCAGCCCGACTGGGTACAATGAGCAGTTCTTC
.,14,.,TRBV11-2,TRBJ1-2,CASSLGTMNYGYTF,TGTGCCAGCAGCTTAGGGACAATGAACTATGGCTACACCTTC
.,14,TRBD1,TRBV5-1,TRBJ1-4,CASRPTGSSEKLFF,TGCGCCAGCAGACCGACAGGGAGTAGCGAAAAACTGTTTTTT
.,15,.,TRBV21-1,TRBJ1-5,CASSKTPERDQPQHF,TGTGCCAGCAGCAAGACCCCCGAGCGGGATCAGCCCCAGCATTTT
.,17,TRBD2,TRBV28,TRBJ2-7,CASRGPRGLAGADEQYF,TGTGCCAGCAGGGGACCCAGGGGACTAGCGGGAGCGGACGAGCAGTACTTC
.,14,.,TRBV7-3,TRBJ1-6,CASRDPTVNSPLHF,TGTGCCAGCAGGGATCCGACAGTAAATTCACCCCTCCACTTT
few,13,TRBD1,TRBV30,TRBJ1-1,CARDKTGDGEAFF,TGTGCCAGGGATAAGACAGGGGACGGTGAAGCTTTCTTT
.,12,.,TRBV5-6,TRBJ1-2,CASSLLQGGYTF,TGTGCCAGCAGCTTGTTACAGGGTGGCTACACCTTC
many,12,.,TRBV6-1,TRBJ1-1,CASSELIHEAFF,TGTGCCAGCAGTGAACTAATCCATGAAGCTTTCTTT
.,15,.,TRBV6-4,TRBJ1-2,CASSDSWQGVSGYTF,TGTGCCAGCAGTGACTCATGGCAGGGTGTTAGTGGCTACACCTTC
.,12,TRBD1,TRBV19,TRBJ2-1,CASGTGFNEQFF,TGTGCCAGCGGGACAGGGTTTAATGAGCAGTTCTTC
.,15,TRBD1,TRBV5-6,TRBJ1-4,CASSSAQGGEEKLFF,TGTGCCAGCAGCTCGGCACAGGGGGGAGAGGAAAAACTGTTTTTT
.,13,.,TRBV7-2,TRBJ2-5,CASSLGSQETQYF,TGTGCCAGCAGCTTAGGCAGTCAAGAGACCCAGTACTTC
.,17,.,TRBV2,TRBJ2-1,CASSESWDQTKKIEQFF,TGTGCCAGCAGTGAATCCTGGGATCAGACTAAAAAGATTGAGCAGTTCTTC
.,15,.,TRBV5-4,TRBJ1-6,CASSSTREINSPLHF,TGTGCCAGCAGCTCAACCCGGGAGATTAATTCACCCCTCCACTTT
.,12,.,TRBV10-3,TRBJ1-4,CATGQPSEKLFF,TGTGCCACGGGACAACCCAGTGAAAAACTGTTTTTT
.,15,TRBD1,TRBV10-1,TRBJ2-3,CASSEKDRGTDTQYF,TGCGCCAGCAGTGAAAAGGACAGGGGCACAGATACGCAGTATTTT
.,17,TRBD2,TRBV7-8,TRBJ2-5,CASSLVGTRRYQETQYF,TGTGCCAGCAGCTTAGTCGGGACTAGGCGGTACCAAGAGACCCAGTACTTC
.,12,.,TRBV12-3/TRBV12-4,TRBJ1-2,CASRTVNYGYTF,TGTGCCAGCAGAACAGTTAACTATGGCTACACCTTC
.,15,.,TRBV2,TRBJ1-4,CASSLQGSIGEKLFF,TGTGCCAGCAGTCTTCAGGGAAGTATTGGGGAAAAACTGTTTTTT
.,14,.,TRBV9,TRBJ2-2,CASSVDSHTGELFF,TGTGCCAGCAGCGTAGACTCTCACACCGGGGAGCTGTTTTTT
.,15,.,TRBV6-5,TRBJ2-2,CASSNRGLNTGELFF,TGTGCCAGCAGTAACAGGGGACTGAACACCGGGGAGCTGTTTTTT
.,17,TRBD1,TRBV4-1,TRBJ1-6,CASSQTRGQTYNSPLHF,TGCGCCAGCAGCCAAACCCGGGGACAGACCTATAATTCACCCCTCCACTTT
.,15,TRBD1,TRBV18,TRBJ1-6,CASSPDRVGNSPLHF,TGTGCCAGCTCACCGGACAGGGTGGGTAATTCACCCCTCCACTTT
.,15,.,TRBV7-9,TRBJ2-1,CASSYLDSPPSEQFF,TGTGCCAGCAGCTACCTTGACTCCCCGCCCAGTGAGCAGTTCTTC